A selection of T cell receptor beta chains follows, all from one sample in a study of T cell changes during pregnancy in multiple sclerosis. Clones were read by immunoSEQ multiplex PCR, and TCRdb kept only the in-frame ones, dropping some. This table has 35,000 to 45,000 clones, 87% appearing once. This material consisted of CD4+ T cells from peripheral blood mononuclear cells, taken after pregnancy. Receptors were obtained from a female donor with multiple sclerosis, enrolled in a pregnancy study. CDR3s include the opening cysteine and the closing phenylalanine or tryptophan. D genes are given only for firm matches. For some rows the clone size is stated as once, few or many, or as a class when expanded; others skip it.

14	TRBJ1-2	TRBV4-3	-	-	CASSQVPSVYGYTF	TGCGCCAGCAGCCAAGTCCCCTCAGTCTATGGCTACACCTTC
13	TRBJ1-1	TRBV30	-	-	CAWSVYRNTEAFF	TGTGCCTGGAGTGTCTACCGGAACACTGAAGCTTTCTTT
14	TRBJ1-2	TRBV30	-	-	CAWSPKGVPYGYTF	TGTGCCTGGAGTCCTAAGGGGGTACCCTATGGCTACACCTTC
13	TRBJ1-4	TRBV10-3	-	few	CASRVGLNEKLFF	TGTGCCAGCCGGGTAGGCCTTAATGAAAAACTGTTTTTT
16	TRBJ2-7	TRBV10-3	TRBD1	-	CAISLRDRDGSYEQYF	TGTGCCATCAGTCTCCGGGACAGGGACGGGAGCTACGAGCAGTACTTC
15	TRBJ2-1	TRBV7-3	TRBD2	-	CASSQGLATYNEQFF	TGTGCCAGCAGCCAAGGACTAGCGACCTACAATGAGCAGTTCTTC
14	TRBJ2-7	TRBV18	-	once	CASSPMSESYEQYF	TGTGCCAGCTCACCAATGTCGGAGTCCTACGAGCAGTACTTC
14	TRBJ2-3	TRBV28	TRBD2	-	CATLIAGARDTQYF	TGTGCCACCCTGATAGCGGGGGCTAGAGATACGCAGTATTTT
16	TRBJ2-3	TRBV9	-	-	CASSVRGFRSTDTQYF	TGTGCCAGCAGCGTTCGGGGTTTCAGGAGCACAGATACGCAGTATTTT
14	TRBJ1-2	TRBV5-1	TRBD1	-	CASSYVTGGRGYTF	TGCGCCAGCAGCTATGTGACAGGGGGTCGGGGCTACACCTTC
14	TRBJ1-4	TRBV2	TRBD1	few	CASRIQGAVEKLFF	TGTGCCAGCAGAATACAGGGGGCAGTCGAAAAACTGTTTTTT
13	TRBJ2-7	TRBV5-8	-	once	CASSLGQGHEQYF	TGTGCCAGCAGCTTGGGGCAGGGGCACGAGCAGTACTTC
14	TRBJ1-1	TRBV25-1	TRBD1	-	CASGRDRAVTEAFF	TGTGCCAGCGGGAGAGACAGGGCGGTCACTGAAGCTTTCTTT
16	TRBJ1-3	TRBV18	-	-	CASSPPGRNSGNTIYF	TGTGCCAGCTCACCCCCTGGCAGGAACTCTGGAAACACCATATATTTT
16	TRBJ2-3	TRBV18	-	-	CASSPRVGGAADTQYF	TGTGCCAGCTCACCACGGGTCGGGGGTGCCGCAGATACGCAGTATTTT
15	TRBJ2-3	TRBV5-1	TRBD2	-	CASSLGAGEADTQYF	TGCGCCAGCAGCTTGGGAGCGGGGGAGGCAGATACGCAGTATTTT
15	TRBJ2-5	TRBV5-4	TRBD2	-	CASSFGTSDQETQYF	TGTGCCAGCAGCTTCGGAACTAGCGACCAAGAGACCCAGTACTTC
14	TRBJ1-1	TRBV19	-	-	CASSMERRSTEAFF	TGTGCCAGTAGTATGGAACGGAGGAGCACTGAAGCTTTCTTT
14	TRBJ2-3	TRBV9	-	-	CASSDDGGTDTQYF	TGTGCCAGCAGCGATGACGGGGGCACAGATACGCAGTATTTT
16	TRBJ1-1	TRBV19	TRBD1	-	CASSINREGADTEAFF	TGTGCCAGTAGTATTAACCGGGAGGGGGCGGACACTGAAGCTTTCTTT
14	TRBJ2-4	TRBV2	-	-	CASSATRASDIQYF	TGTGCCAGCAGTGCGACTCGGGCTAGCGACATTCAGTACTTC
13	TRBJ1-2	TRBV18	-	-	CASSESTDYGYTF	TGTGCCAGCTCAGAGTCGACAGACTATGGCTACACCTTC
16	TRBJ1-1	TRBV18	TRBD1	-	CASSPLQGAVNTEAFF	TGTGCCAGCTCACCCCTACAGGGGGCCGTGAACACTGAAGCTTTCTTT
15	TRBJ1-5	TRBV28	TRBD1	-	CATSPGTGAHQPQHF	TGTGCCACCAGTCCCGGGACAGGGGCCCATCAGCCCCAGCATTTT
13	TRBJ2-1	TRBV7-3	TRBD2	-	CASGSGLGNEQFF	TGTGCCAGCGGTAGCGGGTTAGGGAATGAGCAGTTCTTC
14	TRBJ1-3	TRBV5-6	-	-	CASSLDPDTNTIYF	TGTGCCAGCAGCTTGGATCCTGACACGAACACCATATATTTT
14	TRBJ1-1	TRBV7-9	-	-	CASSAYLGGTEAFF	TGTGCCAGCAGCGCATACCTGGGGGGCACTGAAGCTTTCTTT
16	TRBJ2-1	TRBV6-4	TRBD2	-	CASSDMGGSSYNEQFF	TGTGCCAGCAGTGACATGGGCGGGAGCTCCTACAATGAGCAGTTCTTC
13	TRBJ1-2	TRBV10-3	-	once	CAISLQGSYGYTF	TGTGCCATCAGCCTTCAGGGGAGCTATGGCTACACCTTC
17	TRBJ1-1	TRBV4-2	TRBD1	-	CASSVRTGVGEGTEAFF	TGTGCCAGCAGCGTACGGACAGGGGTGGGTGAAGGTACTGAAGCTTTCTTT